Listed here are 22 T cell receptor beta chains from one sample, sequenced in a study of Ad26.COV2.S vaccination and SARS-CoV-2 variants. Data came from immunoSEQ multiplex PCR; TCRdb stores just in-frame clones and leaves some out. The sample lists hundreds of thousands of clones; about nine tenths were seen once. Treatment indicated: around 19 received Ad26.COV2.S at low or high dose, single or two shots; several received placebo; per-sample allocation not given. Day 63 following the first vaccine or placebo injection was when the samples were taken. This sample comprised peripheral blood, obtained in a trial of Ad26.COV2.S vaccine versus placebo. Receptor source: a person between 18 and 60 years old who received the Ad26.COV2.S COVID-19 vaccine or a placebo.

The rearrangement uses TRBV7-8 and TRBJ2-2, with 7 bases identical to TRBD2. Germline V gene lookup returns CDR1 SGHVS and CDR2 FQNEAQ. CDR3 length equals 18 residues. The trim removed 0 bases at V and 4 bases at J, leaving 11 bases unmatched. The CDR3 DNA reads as TGTGCCAGCAGCTTAGCGCATTGGTCTAGCGGAATCACCGGGGAGCTGTTTTTT. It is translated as CASSLAHWSSGITGELFF.

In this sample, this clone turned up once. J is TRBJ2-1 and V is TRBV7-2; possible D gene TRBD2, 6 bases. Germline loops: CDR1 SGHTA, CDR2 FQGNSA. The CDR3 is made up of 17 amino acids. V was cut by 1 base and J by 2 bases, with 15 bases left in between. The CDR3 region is CASSLGWVRDPYNEQFF. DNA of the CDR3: TGTGCCAGCAGCTTAGGATGGGTGCGGGACCCCTACAATGAGCAGTTCTTC.

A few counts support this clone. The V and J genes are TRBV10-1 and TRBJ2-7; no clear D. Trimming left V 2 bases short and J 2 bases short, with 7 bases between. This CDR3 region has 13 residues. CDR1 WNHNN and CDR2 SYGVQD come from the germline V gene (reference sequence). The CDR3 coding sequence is TGCGCCAGCAGTGAGGCAGGAACCTACGAGCAGTACTTC. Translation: CASSEAGTYEQYF.

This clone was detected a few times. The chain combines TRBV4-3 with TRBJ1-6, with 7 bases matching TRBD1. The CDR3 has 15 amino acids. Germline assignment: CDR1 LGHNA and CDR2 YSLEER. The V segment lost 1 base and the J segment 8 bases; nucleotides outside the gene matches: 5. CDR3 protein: CASSQADREYSPLHF. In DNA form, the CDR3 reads TGCGCCAGCAGCCAAGCCGACAGGGAATATTCACCCCTCCACTTT.

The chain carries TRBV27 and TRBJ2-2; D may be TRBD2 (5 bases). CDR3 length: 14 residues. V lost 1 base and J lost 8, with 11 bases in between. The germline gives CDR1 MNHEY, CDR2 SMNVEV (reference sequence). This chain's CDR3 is CASSLLGPGGELFF. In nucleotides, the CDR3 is TGTGCCAGCAGTTTATTGGGTCCGGGGGGGGAGCTGTTTTTT.

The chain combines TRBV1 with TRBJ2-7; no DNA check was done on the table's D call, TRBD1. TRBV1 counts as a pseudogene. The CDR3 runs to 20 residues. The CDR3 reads CTSSQGCHFPKTGTSYEQYF. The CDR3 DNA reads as TGCACCAGCAGCCAAGGTTGTCATTTCCCTAAGACAGGGACTTCCTACGAGCAGTACTTC.

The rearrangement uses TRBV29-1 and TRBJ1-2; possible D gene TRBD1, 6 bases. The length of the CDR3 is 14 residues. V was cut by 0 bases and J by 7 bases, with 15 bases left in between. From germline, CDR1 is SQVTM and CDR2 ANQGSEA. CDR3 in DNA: TGCAGCGTTGAAGATCGCAGGGGCGATGGTGGCTACACCTTC. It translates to CSVEDRRGDGGYTF.

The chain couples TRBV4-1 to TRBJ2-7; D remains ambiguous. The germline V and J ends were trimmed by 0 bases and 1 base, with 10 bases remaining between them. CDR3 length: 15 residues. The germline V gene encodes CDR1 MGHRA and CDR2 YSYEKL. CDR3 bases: TGCGCCAGCAGCCAAGAAGGCGGCAGTTCCTACGAGCAGTACTTC. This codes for CASSQEGGSSYEQYF.

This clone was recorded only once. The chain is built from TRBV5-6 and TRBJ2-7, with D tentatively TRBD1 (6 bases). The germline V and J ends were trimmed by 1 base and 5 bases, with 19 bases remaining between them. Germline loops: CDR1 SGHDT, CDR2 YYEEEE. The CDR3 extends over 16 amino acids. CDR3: CASSLPLRGGRDEQYF. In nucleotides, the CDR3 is TGTGCCAGCAGCTTGCCCCTTAGAGGGGGTCGCGACGAGCAGTACTTC.

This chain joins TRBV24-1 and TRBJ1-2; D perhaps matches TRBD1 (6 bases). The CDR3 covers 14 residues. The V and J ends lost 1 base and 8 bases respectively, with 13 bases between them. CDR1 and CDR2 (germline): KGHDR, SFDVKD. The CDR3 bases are TGTGCCACCAGTGATTTACGGGGGGCTGGCGGCTACACCTTC. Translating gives CATSDLRGAGGYTF.

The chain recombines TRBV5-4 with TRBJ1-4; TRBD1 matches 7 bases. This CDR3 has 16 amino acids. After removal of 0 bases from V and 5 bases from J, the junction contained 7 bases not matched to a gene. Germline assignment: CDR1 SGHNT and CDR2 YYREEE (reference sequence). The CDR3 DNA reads TGTGCCAGCAGCTTGGTGCCGGGACAGCAAAATGAAAAACTGTTTTTT. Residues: CASSLVPGQQNEKLFF.

The CDR3 DNA reads TGTGCCAGCAGTTACTCTAGGGGGTCAGATCAGCCCCAGCATTTT. Residues: CASSYSRGSDQPQHF. This chain joins TRBV6-2 or TRBV6-3 and TRBJ1-5; maybe TRBD1 (6 bases). The CDR3 length is 15 residues. V was pared by 0 bases and J by 5 bases, with 11 bases between. The V gene's germline CDR1 is MNHEY and CDR2 SVGEGT.

As DNA, the CDR3 is TGTGCCAGCAGCTCTACGGGGCGCTCCTACAATGAGCAGTTCTTC. Translating it yields CASSSTGRSYNEQFF. This chain connects TRBV7-2 to TRBJ2-1; the D gene could be TRBD1 or TRBD2 (5 bases each). Germline assignment: CDR1 SGHTA and CDR2 FQGNSA. The ends were cut back, 4 bases at V and 0 bases at J, with 10 bases in the middle. This CDR3 contains 15 residues.

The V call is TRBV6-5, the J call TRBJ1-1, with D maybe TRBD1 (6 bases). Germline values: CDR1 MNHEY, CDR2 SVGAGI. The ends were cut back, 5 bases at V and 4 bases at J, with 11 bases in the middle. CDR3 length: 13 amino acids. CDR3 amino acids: CASSLSRGTEAFF. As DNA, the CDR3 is TGTGCCAGCAGTCTCAGCAGGGGCACTGAAGCTTTCTTT.

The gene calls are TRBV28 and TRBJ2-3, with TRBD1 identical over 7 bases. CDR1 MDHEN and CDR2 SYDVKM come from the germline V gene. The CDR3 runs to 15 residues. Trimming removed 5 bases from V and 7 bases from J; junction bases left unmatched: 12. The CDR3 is CASSPPQGTWYTQYF. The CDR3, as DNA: TGTGCCAGCAGTCCACCACAGGGGACATGGTATACGCAGTATTTT. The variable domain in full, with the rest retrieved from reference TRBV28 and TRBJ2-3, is DVKVTQSSRYLVKRTGEKVFLECVQDMDHENMFWYRQDPGLGLRLIYFSYDVKMKEKGDIPEGYSVSREKKERFSLILESASTNQTSMYLCASSPPQGTWYTQYFGPGTRLTVL.

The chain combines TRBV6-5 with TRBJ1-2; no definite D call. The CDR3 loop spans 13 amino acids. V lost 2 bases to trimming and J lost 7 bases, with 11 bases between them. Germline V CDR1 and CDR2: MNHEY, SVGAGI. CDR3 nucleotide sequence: TGTGCCAGCAGTTACGGCTCTCCGGGTGGCTACACCTTC. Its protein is CASSYGSPGGYTF.

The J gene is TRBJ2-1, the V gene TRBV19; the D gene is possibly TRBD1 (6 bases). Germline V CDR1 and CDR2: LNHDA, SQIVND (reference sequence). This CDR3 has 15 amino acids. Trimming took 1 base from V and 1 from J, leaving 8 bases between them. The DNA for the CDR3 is TGTGCCAGTAGTATAGTACAGGGTTCCTACAATGAGCAGTTCTTC. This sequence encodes CASSIVQGSYNEQFF.

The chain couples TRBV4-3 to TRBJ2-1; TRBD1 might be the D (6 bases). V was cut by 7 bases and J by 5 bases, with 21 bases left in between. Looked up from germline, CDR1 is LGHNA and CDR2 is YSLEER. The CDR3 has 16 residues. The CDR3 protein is CASITHWDTLHNEQFF. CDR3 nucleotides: TGCGCCAGCATTACTCATTGGGACACACTGCACAATGAGCAGTTCTTC.

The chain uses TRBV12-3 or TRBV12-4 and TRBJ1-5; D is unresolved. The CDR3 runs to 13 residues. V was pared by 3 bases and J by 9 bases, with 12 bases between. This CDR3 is CASSLIQSRPQHF. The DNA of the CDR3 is TGTGCCAGCAGTTTGATACAGTCGAGGCCCCAGCATTTT.

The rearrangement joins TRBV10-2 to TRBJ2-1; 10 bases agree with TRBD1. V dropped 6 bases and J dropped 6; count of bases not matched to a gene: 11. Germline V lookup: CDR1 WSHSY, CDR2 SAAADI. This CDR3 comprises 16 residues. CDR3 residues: CASSIIGTGVGNEQFF. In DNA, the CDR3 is TGCGCCAGCAGCATTATTGGGACAGGGGTGGGCAATGAGCAGTTCTTC.

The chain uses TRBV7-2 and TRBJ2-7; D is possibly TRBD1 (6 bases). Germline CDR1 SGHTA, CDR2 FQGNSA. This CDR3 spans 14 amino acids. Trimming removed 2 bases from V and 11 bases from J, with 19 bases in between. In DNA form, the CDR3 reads TGTGCCAGCAGCTTAACCCGAAGTACAGGGACCAAGTACTTC. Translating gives CASSLTRSTGTKYF.

The CDR3 region has the DNA TGTGCCAGTAGTATAGTGGGACATCGGGGACGCAGCAATCAGCCCCAGCATTTT. This codes for CASSIVGHRGRSNQPQHF. The rearrangement uses TRBV19 and TRBJ1-5; tentatively, D is TRBD1 (6 bases). The CDR3 sequence is 18 residues long. Trimming stripped 1 base from V and 1 base from J, with 17 bases between. Germline V gene lookup returns CDR1 LNHDA and CDR2 SQIVND (reference sequence).